Listed below are T cell receptor beta chains from one sample, sequenced in a study of OX40 agonist ivuxolimab in advanced cancers. Sequencing used immunoSEQ multiplex PCR; TCRdb keeps in-frame clones, though not all of them. The repertoire has about 37,000 clones, 75% to 90% of them found once; the top ten carry approximately 0.51%. The sample in question was CD4+ or CD8+ T cells sorted from blood, obtained in a trial of the OX40 agonist ivuxolimab. These receptors were obtained from an adult with an advanced solid tumor such as melanoma, head and neck, liver or kidney cancer. Each CDR3 is given with its conserved first and last residue. Clone size appears in some rows only: once, few, many, or a class for an expanded clone.

clone_size,cdr3_length,j_call,v_call,cdr3_aa
NA,15,TRBJ1-1,TRBV5-1,CASSLVFQENTEAFF
NA,15,TRBJ1-1,TRBV7-2,CASSLAIGSRTEAFF
NA,14,TRBJ1-3,TRBV18,CASSLRRSGNTIYF
NA,18,TRBJ1-5,TRBV4-1,CASSPRALGARDNQSQHF
NA,14,TRBJ2-1,TRBV19,CASSSPGTAYEQFF
NA,15,TRBJ1-6,TRBV5-6,CASRFTGSYNSPLHF
once,13,TRBJ2-5,TRBV5-1,CASSSGEQETQYF
NA,12,TRBJ1-2,TRBV18,CASSPSERGYTF
NA,14,TRBJ1-5,TRBV5-1,CASSSGGFNQPQHF
few,14,TRBJ2-3,TRBV9,CASSVSPSTDTQYF
NA,15,TRBJ1-1,TRBV7-2,CASSFTGTGVTEAFF
NA,15,TRBJ2-1,TRBV18,CASSPQGGGRNEQFF
NA,14,TRBJ2-1,TRBV7-7,CASSEQQGLGEQFF
few,15,TRBJ2-5,TRBV5-1,CASSLGTGDGETQYF
NA,16,TRBJ2-3,TRBV9,CASSPRTSGGADTQYF
once,15,TRBJ2-1,TRBV5-1,CASSPGAGGDNEQFF
NA,15,TRBJ2-1,TRBV7-8,CASSPRDYSYNEQFF
NA,13,TRBJ2-5,TRBV7-9,CASSLAAQETQYF
NA,13,TRBJ2-1,TRBV6-5,CASSPGTLNEQFF
NA,16,TRBJ1-3,TRBV7-6,CASSQRGGSSGNTIYF
NA,13,TRBJ2-5,TRBV7-2,CASSLVQEETQYF
few,17,TRBJ1-6,TRBV18,CASSPNPPAVGNSPLHF
NA,14,TRBJ2-2,TRBV2,CASSATSDFGELFF
once,15,TRBJ1-6,TRBV7-2,CASSLLGDNNSPLHF
NA,11,TRBJ1-1,TRBV29-1,CSDLAAPSTFF
NA,12,TRBJ1-6,TRBV4-3,CASSPDNSPLHF
NA,14,TRBJ1-2,TRBV9,CASSDTGTARGYTF
NA,13,TRBJ2-2,TRBV27,CASSLRYTGELFF
once,10,TRBJ1-4,TRBV29-1,CSVQWEKLFF
NA,13,TRBJ1-5,TRBV7-9,CASGGLSNQPQHF
NA,12,TRBJ1-4,TRBV9,CASSAFDEKLFF
NA,13,TRBJ2-7,TRBV27,CASSLTWGDRQYF
NA,16,TRBJ2-1,TRBV4-2,CASSQGETLRFNEQFF
NA,13,TRBJ2-1,TRBV7-3,CASSPQGAEGQFF
NA,14,TRBJ1-1,TRBV7-3,CASSLNAGGTEAFF
few,15,TRBJ2-2,TRBV28,CASSLRTFITGELFF